A selection of T cell receptor beta chains follows, all from one sample in a study of blood T cell repertoires in COVID-19. The repertoire was sequenced with immunoSEQ multiplex PCR; TCRdb's copy has only in-frame clones and lacks some. The table lists fewer than 450,000 clones, about 88% of them singletons. Sequenced input: peripheral blood. Receptor source: a woman between 65 and 79 years old with COVID-19, enrolled during active disease. The CDR3 runs from the conserved cysteine through the conserved F or W. The D gene is left open where the match is weak. Size is omitted from some rows. Given values are once, few, many or a class for expanded clones.

length	D	V	size	J	CDR3	DNA
15	-	TRBV19	-	TRBJ1-6	CASSDETEFHSPLHF	TGTGCCAGTAGTGATGAGACAGAGTTCCATTCACCCCTCCACTTT
13	-	TRBV29-1	-	TRBJ2-7	CSGVGGSSYEQYF	TGCAGCGGGGTAGGAGGGAGCTCCTACGAGCAGTACTTC
16	-	TRBV9	-	TRBJ1-3	CASSVEGAFSGNTIYF	TGTGCCAGCAGCGTAGAAGGGGCTTTCTCTGGAAACACCATATATTTT
16	-	TRBV5-1	-	TRBJ1-3	CASSERGRGSGNTIYF	TGCGCCAGCTCAGAAAGGGGCAGGGGCAGTGGAAACACCATATATTTT
18	-	TRBV2	-	TRBJ1-5	CASSVAFGSDSGNQPQHF	TGTGCCAGCAGTGTGGCTTTTGGGTCCGACTCTGGCAATCAGCCCCAGCATTTT
14	-	TRBV4-2	-	TRBJ2-3	CASSQDPEPDTQYF	TGTGCCAGCAGCCAAGACCCCGAGCCAGATACGCAGTATTTT
17	TRBD2	TRBV5-6	-	TRBJ2-7	CASSWGLAGGRPYEQYF	TGTGCCAGCAGCTGGGGACTAGCGGGGGGTCGACCCTACGAGCAGTACTTC
15	-	TRBV3-1/TRBV3-2	-	TRBJ1-1	CASSQVGLPNTEAFF	TGTGCCAGCAGCCAAGTCGGACTCCCGAACACTGAAGCTTTCTTT
15	TRBD2	TRBV9	-	TRBJ2-3	CASSVSGGAVGTQYF	TGTGCCAGCAGCGTATCCGGGGGGGCTGTCGGTACGCAGTATTTT
14	-	TRBV7-9	-	TRBJ1-2	CASSLGSVDYGYTF	TGTGCCAGCAGCTTAGGGTCGGTCGACTATGGCTACACCTTC
10	-	TRBV20-1	-	TRBJ1-2	CSATEGRYTF	TGCAGTGCTACCGAGGGTCGCTACACCTTC
13	TRBD1	TRBV18	once	TRBJ1-2	CASSPSGQGGYTF	TGTGCCAGCTCACCCTCCGGACAGGGTGGCTACACCTTC
15	TRBD2	TRBV14	-	TRBJ2-5	CASSQGLAIVETQYF	TGTGCCAGCAGCCAAGGACTAGCGATAGTGGAGACCCAGTACTTC
15	TRBD2	TRBV11-2	-	TRBJ2-3	CASSLGAGGADTQYF	TGTGCCAGCAGCTTAGGAGCGGGGGGGGCAGATACGCAGTATTTT
16	-	TRBV14	-	TRBJ2-7	CASSQGRGFLEGEQYF	TGTGCCAGCAGCCAAGGACGGGGGTTCCTCGAGGGGGAGCAGTACTTC
16	-	TRBV4-1	-	TRBJ1-5	CASSQVISYNNQPQHF	TGCGCCAGCAGCCAAGTGATCAGTTATAACAATCAGCCCCAGCATTTT
14	-	TRBV6-6	once	TRBJ1-5	CASTVGGGGQPQHF	TGTGCCAGCACCGTGGGGGGAGGAGGTCAGCCCCAGCATTTT
14	-	TRBV6-4	once	TRBJ1-5	CASSELGGGQPQHF	TGTGCCAGCAGTGAGCTCGGAGGTGGACAGCCCCAGCATTTT
13	-	TRBV5-4	few	TRBJ1-2	CASSRPTQEGYTF	TGTGCCAGCAGCCGACCAACACAGGAGGGCTACACCTTC
14	-	TRBV19	-	TRBJ1-2	CASREGTGFYGYTF	TGTGCCAGTAGGGAGGGTACAGGCTTCTATGGCTACACCTTC
15	-	TRBV21-1	-	TRBJ2-4	CASERGLDGKNIQYF	TGTGCCAGCGAGAGGGGGCTAGACGGCAAAAACATTCAGTACTTC
15	-	TRBV6-4	-	TRBJ2-3	CASSLSGISTDTQYF	TGTGCCAGCAGTCTGTCGGGGATCAGCACAGATACGCAGTATTTT
15	TRBD1	TRBV27	-	TRBJ1-5	CASSLQGVKGQPQHF	TGTGCCAGCAGTCTCCAGGGGGTTAAGGGTCAGCCCCAGCATTTT
14	-	TRBV7-8	-	TRBJ1-2	CASSFGAYGYGYTF	TGTGCCAGCAGCTTCGGAGCTTACGGCTATGGCTACACCTTC
14	TRBD1	TRBV9	-	TRBJ1-2	CASTNRGSAYGYTF	TGTGCCAGCACCAACAGGGGGTCAGCCTATGGCTACACCTTC
16	TRBD1	TRBV4-1	-	TRBJ2-2	CASSQETGANTGELFF	TGCGCCAGCAGCCAAGAGACAGGGGCGAACACCGGGGAGCTGTTTTTT
13	-	TRBV19	-	TRBJ2-5	CASSTLLQETQYF	TGTGCCAGCAGTACCCTCCTTCAAGAGACCCAGTACTTC
14	TRBD1	TRBV7-3	-	TRBJ1-6	CASSLQGDNSPLHF	TGTGCCAGCAGCTTACAGGGGGATAATTCACCCCTCCACTTT
12	-	TRBV6-5	-	TRBJ1-1	CASVGGYTEAFF	TGTGCCAGCGTCGGGGGGTACACTGAAGCTTTCTTT
15	-	TRBV6-5	-	TRBJ1-3	CASSYSVGAGNTIYF	TGTGCCAGCAGTTACTCCGTCGGGGCTGGAAACACCATATATTTT
15	-	TRBV28	-	TRBJ1-6	CASSLWGEGQSPLHF	TGTGCCAGCAGTTTATGGGGCGAAGGTCAATCACCCCTCCACTTT
12	-	TRBV7-6	-	TRBJ2-3	CASSLVADFQYF	TGTGCCAGCAGCTTAGTGGCTGACTTTCAGTATTTT
13	-	TRBV10-1	-	TRBJ2-5	CASSRAGRETQYF	TGCGCCAGCAGTCGGGCGGGTCGGGAGACCCAGTACTTC
15	-	TRBV28	-	TRBJ1-6	CASSSLGPYNSPLHF	TGTGCCAGCAGTTCCCTGGGGCCCTATAATTCACCCCTCCACTTT
15	-	TRBV10-2	once	TRBJ2-7	CASSGTSLTNYEQYF	TGCGCCAGCAGCGGGACAAGCCTTACGAACTACGAGCAGTACTTC
17	TRBD1	TRBV28	-	TRBJ1-5	CASSFLWTGGEYQPQHF	TGTGCCAGCAGTTTTCTCTGGACAGGGGGTGAATATCAGCCCCAGCATTTT
16	-	TRBV5-4	-	TRBJ1-6	CASSLRGGLYNSPLHF	TGTGCCAGCAGCTTGCGAGGAGGGCTTTATAATTCACCCCTCCACTTT
12	TRBD1	TRBV27	-	TRBJ1-5	CASGQGFKPQHF	TGTGCCAGTGGACAGGGGTTCAAGCCCCAGCATTTT
11	-	TRBV29-1	few	TRBJ1-2	CSVESGTMGTF	TGCAGCGTTGAATCCGGGACAATGGGGACCTTC
16	TRBD1	TRBV27	-	TRBJ2-5	CASNFNRGVPGETQYF	TGTGCCAGCAATTTCAACAGGGGAGTCCCCGGAGAGACCCAGTACTTC
16	TRBD1	TRBV7-9	-	TRBJ1-1	CASRHPGQGANTEAFF	TGTGCCAGCAGACATCCCGGACAGGGGGCAAACACTGAAGCTTTCTTT
13	TRBD1	TRBV6-5	-	TRBJ1-4	CASRGQGAVKLFF	TGTGCCAGCAGGGGACAGGGGGCCGTAAAACTGTTTTTT
14	TRBD1	TRBV5-1	-	TRBJ1-6	CASSLGTGGSPLHF	TGCGCCAGCAGCTTGGGGACAGGGGGATCACCCCTCCACTTT
13	-	TRBV5-1	-	TRBJ2-5	CASSFFQEGTQYF	TGCGCCAGCAGCTTTTTCCAAGAGGGGACCCAGTACTTC